The 15 T cell receptor beta chains presented below share a single source sample, sequenced in a study of OX40 agonist ivuxolimab in advanced cancers. The repertoire was sequenced with immunoSEQ multiplex PCR; TCRdb's copy has only in-frame clones and lacks some. The sample lists tens of thousands of clones; approximately 81% were seen once. The specimen was CD4+ or CD8+ T cells sorted from blood, collected in a trial of the OX40 agonist ivuxolimab. All receptors derive from an adult with an advanced solid tumor such as melanoma, head and neck, liver or kidney cancer.

The chain is built from TRBV7-3 and TRBJ2-3; weak D call: TRBD1 (6 bases). Germline V gives CDR1 SGHTA, CDR2 FQGTGA. V was clipped by 4 bases and J by 0 bases, with 8 bases between them. CDR3 length: 14 residues. Here the CDR3 reads CASSSDSSTDTQYF. As DNA, the CDR3 is TGTGCCAGCAGCTCGGACAGTAGCACAGATACGCAGTATTTT. Drawing the rest from reference TRBV7-3 and TRBJ2-3, the complete variable domain is GAGVSQTPSNKVTEKGKYVELRCDPISGHTALYWYRQSLGQGPEFLIYFQGTGAADDSGLPNDRFFAVRPEGSVSTLKIQRTERGDSAVYLCASSSDSSTDTQYFGPGTRLTVL.

V and J are TRBV18 and TRBJ1-1; no clear D gene. The V gene lost 4 bases and the J gene lost 3 bases, with 12 bases spanning the gap. Germline assignment: CDR1 KGHSH and CDR2 LQKENI. This CDR3 is 14 amino acids long. In DNA, the CDR3 is TGTGCCAGCTCACAGGGCCCTGGGGACACTGAAGCTTTCTTT. This translates into CASSQGPGDTEAFF.

The chain is built from TRBV7-9 and TRBJ1-2; no clear D. The CDR3 totals 11 residues. Germline V gene sequence: CDR1 SEHNR, CDR2 FQNEAQ (reference sequence). Trimming removed 1 base at V and 8 bases at J, with 5 bases between. CDR3 sequence reads: CASSLEVGYTF. CDR3 DNA: TGTGCCAGCAGCTTAGAAGTCGGCTACACCTTC. Full variable domain (rest looked up from reference TRBV7-9 and TRBJ1-2): DTGVSQNPRHKITKRGQNVTFRCDPISEHNRLYWYRQTLGQGPEFLTYFQNEAQLEKSRLLSDRFSAERPKGSFSTLEIQRTEQGDSAMYLCASSLEVGYTFGSGTRLTVV.

The J gene is TRBJ1-2, the V gene TRBV28; D gene unclear. V was clipped by 4 bases and J by 3 bases, with 6 bases between them. Germline V CDR1 and CDR2: MDHEN, SYDVKM. The CDR3 is 12 residues long. CDR3 nucleotide sequence: TGTGCCAGCAGTTCTTATTACTATGGCTACACCTTC. This codes for CASSSYYYGYTF.

This clone came up a few times. This sequence joins TRBV7-9 and TRBJ2-1; D is undetermined. There are 12 residues in the CDR3. Germline V gives CDR1 SEHNR, CDR2 FQNEAQ (reference sequence). Trimming shortened V by 4 bases and J by 8 bases, and 9 bases separated the two germline ends. The DNA for the CDR3 is TGTGCCAGCAGCTGGGAAGTTGATGAGCAGTTCTTC. Amino acids: CASSWEVDEQFF.

CDR3 in amino acids: CATGPDEQFF. The CDR3 coding sequence is TGTGCCACCGGCCCGGATGAGCAGTTCTTC. J is TRBJ2-1 and V is TRBV28; D call uncertain. With 10 bases removed from V and 8 bases from J, the gap between germline ends came to 9 bases. This CDR3 contains 10 residues. The germline gives CDR1 MDHEN, CDR2 SYDVKM.

The CDR3 reads CASSKGQSYEQYF. The DNA for the CDR3 is TGCGCCAGCAGTAAGGGACAGTCCTACGAGCAGTACTTC. This rearrangement joins TRBV10-1 to TRBJ2-7; 7 nucleotides align to TRBD1. This CDR3 spans 13 amino acids. J lost 1 base, V lost 5 bases, and 2 bases had no gene match. Germline V gene lookup returns CDR1 WNHNN and CDR2 SYGVQD (reference sequence).

The J gene is TRBJ2-5, the V gene TRBV6-5; 7 bases are shared with TRBD1. Trimming cost V 0 bases and J 7 bases; bases outside gene matches: 11. From germline, CDR1 is MNHEY and CDR2 SVGAGI. The CDR3 runs 16 residues. DNA for the CDR3: TGTGCCAGCAGTTACTCCTACTCAGGGGGAATGTTGACCCAGTACTTC. It encodes CASSYSYSGGMLTQYF.

CDR3 in amino acids: CASSFYGGEQYF. CDR3 in DNA: TGTGCCAGCAGCTTTTATGGGGGCGAGCAGTACTTC. The chain recombines TRBV7-2 with TRBJ2-7, with D perhaps TRBD1 or TRBD2 (5 bases each). V was cut by 3 bases and J by 6 bases, with 9 bases left in between. CDR1 and CDR2 (germline): SGHTA, FQGNSA. This CDR3 has 12 residues. The entire variable domain, with the rest obtained from reference TRBV7-2 and TRBJ2-7, is as follows: GAGVSQSPSNKVTEKGKDVELRCDPISGHTALYWYRQSLGQGLEFLIYFQGNSAPDKSGLPSDRFSAERTGGSVSTLTIQRTQQEDSAVYLCASSFYGGEQYFGPGTRLTVT.

The chain recombines TRBV7-3 with TRBJ2-2; 11 positions match TRBD1. Per the germline V gene, CDR1 is SGHTA and CDR2 is FQGTGA. The length of the CDR3 is 17 residues. The J segment lost 4 bases and the V segment lost 2 bases, leaving 6 bases of the junction unmatched. CDR3 nucleotides: TGTGCCAGCAGCTTAGGTGGACAGGGGGCAGGCACCGGGGAGCTGTTTTTT. Its translation: CASSLGGQGAGTGELFF.

Here the CDR3 reads CASSEGLALNEQFF. CDR3 in DNA: TGTGCCAGCAGTGAGGGACTAGCCTTGAATGAGCAGTTCTTC. The chain recombines TRBV2 with TRBJ2-1, with 9 bases aligning to TRBD2. With V trimmed by 3 bases and J by 7 bases, 4 bases remained unmatched. Germline loops: CDR1 SNHLY, CDR2 FYNNEI. This CDR3 spans 14 amino acids.

The V gene is TRBV29-1, the J gene TRBJ1-1, with D perhaps matching TRBD1 (6 bases). Per the germline V gene, CDR1 is SQVTM and CDR2 is ANQGSEA. The CDR3 loop spans 14 amino acids. CDR3 DNA sequence: TGCAGTGTCTACTCGTTAGGGGGGCCCACTGAAGCTTTCTTT. Protein sequence: CSVYSLGGPTEAFF.

The gene calls are TRBV19 and TRBJ1-3, with 7 positions matching TRBD1. The junction had 6 bases not matched to a gene; V was cut back by 5 bases and J by 2 bases. Germline V lookup: CDR1 LNHDA, CDR2 SQIVND (reference sequence). The CDR3 spans 15 residues. This CDR3 is CASSSGTDTGNTIYF. The CDR3 DNA reads as TGTGCCAGTAGTTCGGGGACAGACACTGGAAACACCATATATTTT. The variable domain in full, with the rest retrieved from reference TRBV19 and TRBJ1-3, is DGGITQSPKYLFRKEGQNVTLSCEQNLNHDAMYWYRQDPGQGLRLIYYSQIVNDFQKGDIAEGYSVSREKKESFPLTVTSAQKNPTAFYLCASSSGTDTGNTIYFGEGSWLTVV.

The rearrangement links TRBV5-8 to TRBJ1-5, with D perhaps matching TRBD1 (5 bases). Deletions cut 1 base from V and 10 bases from J, with 21 bases between. The V gene's germline CDR1 is SGHTS and CDR2 YDEGEE. CDR3 length equals 16 residues. The CDR3 nucleotides read TGTGCCAGCAGCTTGCTCACTTCACCCTTGGGGGGACCCCAGCATTTT. This translates into CASSLLTSPLGGPQHF.

J is TRBJ2-1 and V is TRBV9, with D perhaps matching TRBD1 or TRBD2 (5 bases each). The germline V and J ends were trimmed by 4 bases and 4 bases, with 18 bases remaining between them. The CDR3 contains 16 residues. CDR1 and CDR2 (germline): SGDLS, YYNGEE. The CDR3 region is CASSLLGTALYNEQFF. CDR3 sequence (DNA): TGTGCCAGCAGCCTGCTAGGGACGGCTCTTTACAATGAGCAGTTCTTC.